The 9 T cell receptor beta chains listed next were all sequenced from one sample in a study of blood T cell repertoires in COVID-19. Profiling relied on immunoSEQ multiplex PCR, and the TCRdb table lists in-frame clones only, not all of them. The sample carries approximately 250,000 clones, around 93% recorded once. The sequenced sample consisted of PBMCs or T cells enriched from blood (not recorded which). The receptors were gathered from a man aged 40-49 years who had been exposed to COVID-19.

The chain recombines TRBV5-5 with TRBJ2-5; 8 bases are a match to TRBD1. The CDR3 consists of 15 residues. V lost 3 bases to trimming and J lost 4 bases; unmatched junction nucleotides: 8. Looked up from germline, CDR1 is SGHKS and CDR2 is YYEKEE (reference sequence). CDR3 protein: CASSSSTGGGETQYF. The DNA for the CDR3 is TGTGCCAGCAGCTCAAGCACAGGGGGAGGAGAGACCCAGTACTTC.

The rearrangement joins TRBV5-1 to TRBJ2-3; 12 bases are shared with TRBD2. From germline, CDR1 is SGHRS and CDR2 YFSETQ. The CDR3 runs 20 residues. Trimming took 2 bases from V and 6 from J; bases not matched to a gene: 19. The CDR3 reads CASSFPPMNRTSGMLDTQYF. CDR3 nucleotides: TGCGCCAGCAGCTTCCCGCCCATGAACAGGACTAGCGGGATGCTTGATACGCAGTATTTT.

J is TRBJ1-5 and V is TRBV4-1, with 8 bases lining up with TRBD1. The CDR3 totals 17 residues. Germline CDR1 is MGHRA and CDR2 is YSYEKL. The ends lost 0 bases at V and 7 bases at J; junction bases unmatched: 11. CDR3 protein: CASSQDGPGGFGQPQHF. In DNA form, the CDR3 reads TGCGCCAGCAGCCAAGATGGGCCAGGGGGCTTTGGGCAGCCCCAGCATTTT.

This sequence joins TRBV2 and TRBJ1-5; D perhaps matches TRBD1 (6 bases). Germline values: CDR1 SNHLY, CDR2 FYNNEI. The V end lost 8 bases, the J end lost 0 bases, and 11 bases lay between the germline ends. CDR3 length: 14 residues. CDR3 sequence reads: CASRQENSNQPQHF. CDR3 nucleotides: TGTGCCAGCCGACAGGAGAATAGCAATCAGCCCCAGCATTTT.

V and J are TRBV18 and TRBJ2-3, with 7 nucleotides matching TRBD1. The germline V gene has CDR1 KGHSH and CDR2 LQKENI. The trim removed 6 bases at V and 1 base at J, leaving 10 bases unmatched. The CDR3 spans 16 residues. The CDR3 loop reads CASSLRTGWGTDTQYF. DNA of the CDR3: TGTGCCAGCTCTCTACGGACAGGATGGGGCACAGATACGCAGTATTTT.

The CDR3 region is CAWGLVGNQPQHF. CDR3 in DNA: TGTGCCTGGGGGTTAGTAGGCAATCAGCCCCAGCATTTT. This chain joins TRBV30 and TRBJ1-5, with D hard to call. V lost 5 bases and J 2 bases, leaving 10 bases between the germline ends. This CDR3 has 13 residues. The V gene's germline CDR1 is GTSNPN and CDR2 SVGIG (reference sequence). The entire variable domain, with the rest obtained from reference TRBV30 and TRBJ1-5, is as follows: SQTIHQWPATLVQPVGSPLSLECTVEGTSNPNLYWYRQAAGRGLQLLFYSVGIGQISSEVPQNLSASRPQDRQFILSSKKLLLSDSGFYLCAWGLVGNQPQHFGDGTRLSIL.

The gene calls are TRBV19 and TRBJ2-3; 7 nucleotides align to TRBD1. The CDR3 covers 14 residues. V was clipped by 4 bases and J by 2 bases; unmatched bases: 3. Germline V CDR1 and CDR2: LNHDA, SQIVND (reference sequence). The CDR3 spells CASSRDRPTDTQYF. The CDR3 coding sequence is TGTGCCAGTAGTAGGGACAGACCCACAGATACGCAGTATTTT.

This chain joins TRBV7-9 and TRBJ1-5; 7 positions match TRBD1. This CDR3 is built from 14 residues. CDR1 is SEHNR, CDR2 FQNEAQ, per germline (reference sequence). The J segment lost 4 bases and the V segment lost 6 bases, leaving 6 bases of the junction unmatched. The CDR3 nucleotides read TGTGCCAGCAGACAGACAGGGACAAATCAGCCCCAGCATTTT. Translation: CASRQTGTNQPQHF.

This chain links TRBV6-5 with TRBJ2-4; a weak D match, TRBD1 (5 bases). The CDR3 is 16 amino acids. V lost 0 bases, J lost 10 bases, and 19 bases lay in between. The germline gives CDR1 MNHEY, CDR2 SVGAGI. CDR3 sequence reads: CASSYSPRTPSEIQYF. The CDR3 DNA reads TGTGCCAGCAGTTACTCCCCCAGGACACCTTCGGAAATTCAGTACTTC.